The clone carrying this TCR beta chain was recorded only once. A junction end diverges from the germline sequence, so it may reflect a read error. This sample stems from a study of blood T cells in healthy people across ages. Through a sample-barcoded 5' primer and a J-beta primer mix, a second PCR was run for about 6 to 11 cycles. TCRdb used MiXCR to reprocess the 5' RACE reads, holding one entry per CDR3 protein. Here the sample spans some 940,000 distinct CDR3 sequences, approximately 32% being singletons. These records were also assigned to another study, of T cells of mothers and their children.

The sequencing input was blood. This sequence was found in a middle-aged woman in good health.

CDR3 residues: CASSWSGQGYEQYF. The CDR3 bases are TGTGCTAGCAGTTGGTCGGGGCAGGGCTACGAGCAGTACTTC. This rearrangement joins TRBV12-3 or TRBV12-4 to TRBJ2-7; D could derive from TRBD1 or TRBD2 (5 bases each). This CDR3 has 14 amino acids.